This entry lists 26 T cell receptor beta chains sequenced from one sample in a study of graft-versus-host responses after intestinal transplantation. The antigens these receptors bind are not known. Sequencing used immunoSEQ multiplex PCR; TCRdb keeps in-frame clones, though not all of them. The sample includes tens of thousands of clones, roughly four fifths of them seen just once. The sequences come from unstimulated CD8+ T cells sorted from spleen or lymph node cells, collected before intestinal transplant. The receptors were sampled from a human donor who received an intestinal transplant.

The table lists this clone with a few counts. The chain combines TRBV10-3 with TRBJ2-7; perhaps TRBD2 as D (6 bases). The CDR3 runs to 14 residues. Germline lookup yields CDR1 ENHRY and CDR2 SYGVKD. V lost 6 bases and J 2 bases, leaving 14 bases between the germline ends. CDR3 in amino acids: CAIRRGLETYEQYF. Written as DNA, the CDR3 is TGTGCCATCAGACGGGGGTTGGAAACCTACGAGCAGTACTTC.

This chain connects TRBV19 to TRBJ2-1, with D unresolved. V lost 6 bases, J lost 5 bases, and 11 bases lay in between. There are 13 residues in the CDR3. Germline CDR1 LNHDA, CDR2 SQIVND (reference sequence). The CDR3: CASRERSNNEQFF. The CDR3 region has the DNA TGTGCCAGTAGAGAACGGTCCAACAATGAGCAGTTCTTC.

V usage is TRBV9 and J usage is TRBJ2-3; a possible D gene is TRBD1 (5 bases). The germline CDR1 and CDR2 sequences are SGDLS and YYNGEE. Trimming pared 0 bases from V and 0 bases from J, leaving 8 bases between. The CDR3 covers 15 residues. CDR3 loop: CASSVEGISTDTQYF. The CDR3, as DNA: TGTGCCAGCAGCGTAGAGGGGATTAGCACAGATACGCAGTATTTT.

The CDR3 spells CASSSRTGTDTGELFF. The DNA of the CDR3 is TGTGCCAGCAGCTCCCGGACAGGGACCGACACCGGGGAGCTGTTTTTT. This chain connects TRBV11-3 to TRBJ2-2; the match to TRBD1 covers 8 bases. Trimming at V came to 4 bases and at J to 3 bases, leaving 7 bases not matched to a gene. The germline V gene has CDR1 SGHNT and CDR2 YENEEA. The CDR3 sequence is 16 residues long.

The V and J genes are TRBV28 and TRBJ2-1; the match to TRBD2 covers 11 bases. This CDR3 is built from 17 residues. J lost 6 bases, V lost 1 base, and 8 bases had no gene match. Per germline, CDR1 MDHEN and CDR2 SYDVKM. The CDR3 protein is CASSLSPTSGRTNEQFF. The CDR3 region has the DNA TGTGCCAGCAGTTTATCCCCCACTAGCGGGAGAACCAATGAGCAGTTCTTC.

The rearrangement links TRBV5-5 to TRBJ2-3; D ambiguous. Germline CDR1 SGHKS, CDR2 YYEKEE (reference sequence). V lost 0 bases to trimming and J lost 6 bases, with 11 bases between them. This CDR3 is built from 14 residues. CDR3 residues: CASSLETDGDTQYF. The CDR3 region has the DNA TGTGCCAGCAGCTTGGAGACGGATGGGGATACGCAGTATTTT.

The CDR3 here is CASSNLGTADYEQYF. The CDR3, as DNA: TGTGCCAGCAGCAACCTCGGGACAGCTGACTACGAGCAGTACTTC. The chain has TRBV7-9 and TRBJ2-5, with 7 bases lining up with TRBD1. The J call may not be correct, given that the DNA end is closer to TRBJ2-7. The CDR3 is 15 amino acids. Germline values: CDR1 SEHNR, CDR2 FQNEAQ (reference sequence).

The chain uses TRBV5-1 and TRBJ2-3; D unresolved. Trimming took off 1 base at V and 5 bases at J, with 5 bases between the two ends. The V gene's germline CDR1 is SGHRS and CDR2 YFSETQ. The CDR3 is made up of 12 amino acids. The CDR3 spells CASSLSGDTQYF. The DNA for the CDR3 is TGCGCCAGCAGCTTGTCTGGAGATACGCAGTATTTT.

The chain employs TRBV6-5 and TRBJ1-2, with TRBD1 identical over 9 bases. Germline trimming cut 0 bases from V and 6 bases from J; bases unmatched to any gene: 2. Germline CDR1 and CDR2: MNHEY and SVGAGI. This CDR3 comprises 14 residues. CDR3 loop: CASSYSGTGNGYTF. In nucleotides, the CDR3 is TGTGCCAGCAGTTACTCCGGGACAGGGAATGGCTACACCTTC.

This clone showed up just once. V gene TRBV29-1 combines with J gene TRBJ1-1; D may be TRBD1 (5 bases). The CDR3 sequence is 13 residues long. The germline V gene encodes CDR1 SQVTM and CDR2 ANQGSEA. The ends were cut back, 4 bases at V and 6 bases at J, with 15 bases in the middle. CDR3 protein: CSVGTGLGSEAFF. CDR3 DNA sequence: TGCAGCGTTGGAACAGGACTGGGCTCTGAAGCTTTCTTT. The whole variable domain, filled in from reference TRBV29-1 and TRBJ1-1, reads SAVISQKPSRDICQRGTSLTIQCQVDSQVTMMFWYRQQPGQSLTLIATANQGSEATYESGFVIDKFPISRPNLTFSTLTVSNMSPEDSSIYLCSVGTGLGSEAFFGQGTRLTVV.

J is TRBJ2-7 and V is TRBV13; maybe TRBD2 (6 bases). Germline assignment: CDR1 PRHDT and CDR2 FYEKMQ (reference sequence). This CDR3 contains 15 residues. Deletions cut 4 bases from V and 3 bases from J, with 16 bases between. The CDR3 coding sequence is TGTGCCAGCAGCTCCCGAAGGGACTTAGACTACGAGCAGTACTTC. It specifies CASSSRRDLDYEQYF.

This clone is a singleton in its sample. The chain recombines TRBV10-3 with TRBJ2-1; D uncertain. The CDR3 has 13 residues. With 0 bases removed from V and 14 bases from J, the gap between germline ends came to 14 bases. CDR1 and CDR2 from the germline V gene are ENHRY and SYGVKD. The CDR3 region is CAISESNRPPEFF. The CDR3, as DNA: TGTGCCATCAGTGAGTCGAATAGGCCGCCTGAGTTCTTC.

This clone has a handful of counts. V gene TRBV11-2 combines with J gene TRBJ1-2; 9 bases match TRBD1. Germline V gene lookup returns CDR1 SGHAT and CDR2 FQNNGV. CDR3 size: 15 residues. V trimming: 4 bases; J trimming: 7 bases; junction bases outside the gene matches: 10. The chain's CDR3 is CASSSDGQGWSGYTF. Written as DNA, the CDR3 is TGTGCCAGCAGCTCCGATGGACAGGGGTGGAGTGGCTACACCTTC.

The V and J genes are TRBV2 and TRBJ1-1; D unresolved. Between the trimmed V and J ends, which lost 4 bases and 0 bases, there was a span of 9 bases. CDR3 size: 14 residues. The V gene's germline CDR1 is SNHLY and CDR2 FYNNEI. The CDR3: CASSAPVLNTEAFF. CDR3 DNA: TGTGCCAGCAGTGCCCCGGTCTTGAACACTGAAGCTTTCTTT. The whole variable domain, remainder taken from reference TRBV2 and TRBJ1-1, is EPEVTQTPSHQVTQMGQEVILRCVPISNHLYFYWYRQILGQKVEFLVSFYNNEISEKSEIFDDQFSVERPDGSNFTLKIRSTKLEDSAMYFCASSAPVLNTEAFFGQGTRLTVV.

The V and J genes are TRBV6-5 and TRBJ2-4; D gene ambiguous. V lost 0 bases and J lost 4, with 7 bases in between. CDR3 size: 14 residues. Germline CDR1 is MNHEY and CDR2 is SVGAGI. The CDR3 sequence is CASSYSKAKNIQYF. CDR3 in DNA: TGTGCCAGCAGTTACTCAAAAGCGAAAAACATTCAGTACTTC.

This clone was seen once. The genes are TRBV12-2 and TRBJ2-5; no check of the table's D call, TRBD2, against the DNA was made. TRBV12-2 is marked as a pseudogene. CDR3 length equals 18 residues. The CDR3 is CASRPRLAGGHLQETQYF. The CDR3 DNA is TGTGCAAGTCGCCCACGACTAGCGGGGGGACACCTTCAAGAGACCCAGTACTTC.

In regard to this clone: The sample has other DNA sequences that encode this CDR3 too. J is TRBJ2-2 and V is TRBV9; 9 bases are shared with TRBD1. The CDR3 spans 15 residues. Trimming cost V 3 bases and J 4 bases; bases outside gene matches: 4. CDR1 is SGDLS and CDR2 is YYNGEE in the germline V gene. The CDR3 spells CASSATGGLTGELFF. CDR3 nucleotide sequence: TGTGCCAGCAGCGCGACAGGGGGGCTCACCGGGGAGCTGTTTTTT.

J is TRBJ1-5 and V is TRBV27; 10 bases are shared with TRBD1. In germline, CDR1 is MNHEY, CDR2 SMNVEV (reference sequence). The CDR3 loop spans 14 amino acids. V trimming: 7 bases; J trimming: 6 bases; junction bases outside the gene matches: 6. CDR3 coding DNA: TGTGCCAGCAAGACGACAGGGGGCGGTCAGCCCCAGCATTTT. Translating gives CASKTTGGGQPQHF.

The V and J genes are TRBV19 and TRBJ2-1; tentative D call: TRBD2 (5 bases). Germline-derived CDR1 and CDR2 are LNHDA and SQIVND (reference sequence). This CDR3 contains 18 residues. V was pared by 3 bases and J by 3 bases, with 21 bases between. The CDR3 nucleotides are TGTGCCAGTAGTATTATTGTAAGACGAGGGCTTAGCTACAATGAGCAGTTCTTC. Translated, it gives CASSIIVRRGLSYNEQFF.

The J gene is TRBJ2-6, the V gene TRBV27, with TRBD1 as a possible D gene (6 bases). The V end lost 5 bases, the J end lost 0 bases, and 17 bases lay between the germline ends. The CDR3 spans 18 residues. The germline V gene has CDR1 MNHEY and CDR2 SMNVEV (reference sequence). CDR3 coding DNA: TGTGCCAGCAGTCCGGGGACAACGTTCGACTCTGGGGCCAACGTCCTGACTTTC. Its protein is CASSPGTTFDSGANVLTF.

The CDR3 protein is CAWSDQGIDTQYF. The CDR3 DNA reads TGTGCCTGGAGTGACCAGGGGATAGATACGCAGTATTTT. V gene TRBV30 combines with J gene TRBJ2-3; maybe TRBD1 (6 bases). CDR1 is GTSNPN and CDR2 is SVGIG in the germline V gene (reference sequence). The CDR3 sequence is 13 residues long. V shed 1 base and J shed 5 bases, with 10 bases lying between them.

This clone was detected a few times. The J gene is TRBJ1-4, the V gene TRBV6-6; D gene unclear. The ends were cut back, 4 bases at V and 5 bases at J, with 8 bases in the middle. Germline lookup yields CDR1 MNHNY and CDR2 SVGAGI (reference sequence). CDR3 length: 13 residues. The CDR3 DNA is TGTGCCAGCAGTTCGATCCCCAATGAAAAACTGTTTTTT. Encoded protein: CASSSIPNEKLFF.

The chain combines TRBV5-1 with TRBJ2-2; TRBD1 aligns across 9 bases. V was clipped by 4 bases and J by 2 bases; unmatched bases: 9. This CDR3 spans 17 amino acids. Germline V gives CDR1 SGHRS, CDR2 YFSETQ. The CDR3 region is CASSRAGTGTNTGELFF. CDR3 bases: TGCGCCAGCAGCCGAGCCGGGACAGGGACCAACACCGGGGAGCTGTTTTTT.

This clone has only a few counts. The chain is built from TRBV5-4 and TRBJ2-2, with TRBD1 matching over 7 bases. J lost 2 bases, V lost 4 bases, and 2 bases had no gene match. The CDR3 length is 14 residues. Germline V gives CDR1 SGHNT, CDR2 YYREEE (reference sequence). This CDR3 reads CASSGTVNTGELFF. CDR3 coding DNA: TGTGCCAGCAGCGGGACAGTCAACACCGGGGAGCTGTTTTTT.

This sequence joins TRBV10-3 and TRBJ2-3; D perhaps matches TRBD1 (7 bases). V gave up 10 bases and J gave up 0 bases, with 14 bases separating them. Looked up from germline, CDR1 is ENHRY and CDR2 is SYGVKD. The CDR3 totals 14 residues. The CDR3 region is CATQGEESTDTQYF. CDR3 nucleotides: TGTGCCACCCAGGGGGAGGAAAGCACAGATACGCAGTATTTT.

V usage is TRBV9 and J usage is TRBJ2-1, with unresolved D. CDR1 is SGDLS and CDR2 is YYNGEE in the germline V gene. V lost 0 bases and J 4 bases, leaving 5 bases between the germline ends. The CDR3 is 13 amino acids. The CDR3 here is CASSVGQYNEQFF. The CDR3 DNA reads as TGTGCCAGCAGCGTAGGTCAGTACAATGAGCAGTTCTTC.